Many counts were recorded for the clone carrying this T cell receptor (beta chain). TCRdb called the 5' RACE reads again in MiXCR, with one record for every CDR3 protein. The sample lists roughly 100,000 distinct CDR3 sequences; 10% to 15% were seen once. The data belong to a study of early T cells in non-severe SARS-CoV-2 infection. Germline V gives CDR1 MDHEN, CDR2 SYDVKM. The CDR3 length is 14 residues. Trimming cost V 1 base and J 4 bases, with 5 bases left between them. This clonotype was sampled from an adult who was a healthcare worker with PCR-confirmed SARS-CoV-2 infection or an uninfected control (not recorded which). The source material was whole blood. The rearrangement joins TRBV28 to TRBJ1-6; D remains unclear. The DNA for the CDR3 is TGTGCCAGCAGTTTATTGGGGTATAATTCACCCCTCCACTTT. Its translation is CASSLLGYNSPLHF.